This T cell receptor (beta chain) is from a study of blood T cell repertoires in COVID-19 (dated by TCRdb to 2019 to 2021). In the study overall: Samples from collaborators originated in the United States, Italy and Spain and spanned both the acute and convalescent phases of COVID-19. The material from the prospective study consisted of cDNA or gDNA derived from T cells, B-cell-depleted T cells, or PBMCs. A freely available public database, intended as a resource for researchers studying the immune response to SARS-CoV-2, is where the repertoires were released. The samples were drawn from two sources: the first 160 participants of the ongoing ImmuneRACE study, and 1,200 or so subjects contributed by 6 global collaborators. Where available, HLA class I and class II types were taken from metadata supplied by the sample provider and were not determined by assay-based typing. A de-identified subject ID, COVID-19 status, age in years and sex were almost always included in the sample metadata. Subjects who had been exposed to COVID-19, were actively infected with it, or had recovered from it provided the deeply sampled blood TCRbeta repertoires that made up the dataset.

At one collaborating source in Seattle, patients were enrolled during active infection and were followed longitudinally through the course of disease. Each collaborating institution followed its own protocols to collect whole blood in K2EDTA tubes. For TCRbeta analysis, collaborators shipped samples in one of three forms: frozen whole blood, isolated PBMCs, or DNA extracted from either of those sample types. Broader findings and caveats from the paper: The quantity of clinical and demographic metadata differed by source and by participant and was supplied without curation.

TCRbeta CDR3 regions were amplified from genomic DNA by means of the immunoSEQ Assay, a bias-controlled multiplex PCR. The authors processed their data as follows. Within the assay, amplification of reference gene primers was used to estimate how many nucleated cells each sample contained. Sequence reads were collapsed and filtered to measure the absolute abundance of every unique TCRbeta CDR3 rearrangement. For each sample, productive Simpson clonality was calculated as the square root of Simpson's diversity index across productive rearrangements. TCRdb re-hosts the immuneACCESS table, in-frame sequences only. Its copies lack some clones; in the studies checked, an unresolved V gene accounts for under half of them, and the cause for the rest is not known. The DNA gave D and trimming, while V, J and clone size come from that table. In all, the sample holds about 150,000 clones, and around 85% of those were seen once. The ten top clones hold 0.63% of the sample.

The table lists this clone with a few counts. Which antigen it targets is not known. The sample holds no much larger clone one base away, and base qualities are not on file. This TCR came from a man between 60 and 75 years old with COVID-19, enrolled during active disease. The sequencing sample was made of peripheral blood.

In nucleotides, the sequence is TGTGCCAGCAGTTACTCTATACAGGGGGGCGGGTATGGCTACACCTTC. It specifies CASSYSIQGGGYGYTF. Recombination connected TRBV6-5 to TRBJ1-2, with 8 middle bases fitting TRBD1. The CDR3, cysteine through phenylalanine, is 16 amino acids long. Only the CDR3 part of the read is kept: 48 bases, read in frame from the first base. The germline V end is reduced by 0 bases and the J end by 5 bases; junction bases left unmatched: 8. The CDR1 and CDR2 encoded by the germline V gene are MNHEY and SVGAGI.